One sample yielded the 31 T cell receptor beta chains listed below, sequenced in a study of Ad26.COV2.S vaccination and SARS-CoV-2 variants (dated by TCRdb to 2020 to 2023). The treatment or condition tag for this specimen amounts to: roughly 20 received Ad26.COV2.S at low or high dose, single or two shots; about five received placebo; per-sample allocation not given. Repertoires of vaccine and placebo recipients were sequenced from samples taken on day 63 after the first injection. The library was built by means of the immunoSEQ multiplex PCR assay. This is the immuneACCESS table as TCRdb keeps it, with only in-frame sequences that have V and J called. A part of the clones is gone; compared with another copy, unresolved V genes explain less than half, and the rest is unexplained. For this sample the table gives hundreds of thousands of clones, of which roughly nine tenths were detected only once. The top ten clonotypes cover about 2.5% of the sample.

Sequences were derived from peripheral blood, sampled in a trial of Ad26.COV2.S vaccine versus placebo. Receptors originate from a person between 18 and 65 years old who received the Ad26.COV2.S COVID-19 vaccine or a placebo.

Points on this clone: Distinct nucleotide sequences in the sample also encode this CDR3. The V and J genes are TRBV27 and TRBJ2-1; 9 bases are a match to TRBD2. J gave up 6 bases and V 7 bases, and 4 bases lay outside the gene matches. Germline CDR1 and CDR2: MNHEY and SMNVEV (reference sequence). The CDR3 extends over 13 amino acids. The CDR3 DNA sequence: TGTGCCAGCACCCTAGCGGGATCCAATGAGCAGTTCTTC. It yields the protein CASTLAGSNEQFF.

This clone was counted a single time. Here the CDR3 reads CASSSFGPGRLYF. CDR3 DNA sequence: TGTGCCAGCAGCTCCTTTGGGCCGGGTCGATTGTACTTC. The gene calls are TRBV7-9 and TRBJ2-7; D call uncertain. Germline V lookup: CDR1 SEHNR, CDR2 FQNEAQ (reference sequence). Trimming left V 4 bases short and J 12 bases short, with 19 bases between. The CDR3 has 13 amino acids.

The J gene is TRBJ2-5, the V gene TRBV19; the match to TRBD2 covers 8 bases. V was pared by 4 bases and J by 5 bases, with 12 bases of the junction left unmatched. Germline V gene sequence: CDR1 LNHDA, CDR2 SQIVND (reference sequence). This CDR3 is 16 amino acids long. The CDR3 loop reads CASSRSSGLGGETQYF. The CDR3 bases are TGTGCCAGTAGTAGGTCTAGCGGGCTAGGCGGGGAGACCCAGTACTTC. The whole variable domain, filled in from reference TRBV19 and TRBJ2-5, reads DGGITQSPKYLFRKEGQNVTLSCEQNLNHDAMYWYRQDPGQGLRLIYYSQIVNDFQKGDIAEGYSVSREKKESFPLTVTSAQKNPTAFYLCASSRSSGLGGETQYFGPGTRLLVL.

This chain links TRBV7-2 with TRBJ2-2, with 9 bases fitting TRBD1. Trimming at V came to 4 bases and at J to 6 bases, leaving 9 bases not matched to a gene. The germline V gene has CDR1 SGHTA and CDR2 FQGNSA. CDR3 length equals 16 residues. CDR3 sequence (DNA): TGTGCCAGCAGCTGGACCCCGGGACAGGGATCCGGGGAGCTGTTTTTT. Its protein product is CASSWTPGQGSGELFF.

The V call is TRBV30, the J call TRBJ1-2; D not resolved. Between the trimmed V and J ends, which lost 4 bases and 4 bases, there was a span of 16 bases. Germline V gene sequence: CDR1 GTSNPN, CDR2 SVGIG (reference sequence). CDR3 length: 14 amino acids. In DNA, the CDR3 is TGTGCCTGGACCCAAGCGGCCACCGGCTATGGCTACACCTTC. It specifies CAWTQAATGYGYTF.

The V and J genes are TRBV3-1 (or the pseudogene TRBV3-2) and TRBJ1-5; D might be TRBD1 (5 bases). Germline V gene lookup returns CDR1 LGHDT and CDR2 YNNKEL (reference sequence). V lost 3 bases and J 13 bases, leaving 13 bases between the germline ends. CDR3 size: 12 residues. The CDR3 loop reads CASSHTGGVQHF. CDR3 DNA sequence: TGTGCCAGCAGCCATACTGGGGGAGTACAGCATTTT.

V and J are TRBV15 and TRBJ1-4; D gene uncertain. CDR1 is LNHNV and CDR2 is YYDKDF in the germline V gene (reference sequence). CDR3 length: 16 amino acids. Trimming removed 1 base at V and 1 base at J, with 10 bases between. The CDR3 loop is CATSRGPVGTNEKLFF. The CDR3 DNA follows: TGTGCCACCAGCAGAGGACCCGTAGGAACTAATGAAAAACTGTTTTTT.

The chain couples TRBV5-8 to TRBJ2-7; D is unresolved. This CDR3 has 16 amino acids. Germline V gene sequence: CDR1 SGHTS, CDR2 YDEGEE. Trimming took 2 bases from V and 4 from J, leaving 19 bases between them. CDR3 loop: CASSLQGYRSIYEQYF. CDR3 sequence (DNA): TGTGCCAGCAGCTTACAAGGGTATCGATCGATTTACGAGCAGTACTTC.

The chain couples TRBV19 to TRBJ2-1; 10 nucleotides align to TRBD2. The CDR3 sequence is 16 residues long. CDR1 LNHDA and CDR2 SQIVND come from the germline V gene (reference sequence). Unmatched junction bases numbered 6, after V lost 3 bases and J lost 4 bases. The CDR3 loop reads CASSIYPSGGYNEQFF. The CDR3 nucleotides read TGTGCCAGTAGTATCTATCCTAGCGGGGGTTACAATGAGCAGTTCTTC.

V is TRBV18 and J is TRBJ1-3, with D tentatively TRBD1 (6 bases). V was clipped by 3 bases and J by 0 bases, with 24 bases between them. Germline loops: CDR1 KGHSH, CDR2 LQKENI. This CDR3 is built from 20 residues. CDR3 coding DNA: TGTGCCAGCTCACCCTTGGTCCGGGGGGCAAACCCTCTCTCTGGAAACACCATATATTTT. It specifies CASSPLVRGANPLSGNTIYF.

This chain joins TRBV5-4 and TRBJ1-6; possibly TRBD1 for D (6 bases). Between the trimmed V and J ends, which lost 0 bases and 0 bases, there was a span of 13 bases. CDR1 is SGHNT, CDR2 YYREEE, per germline (reference sequence). CDR3 size: 18 residues. The CDR3 reads CASSLAGAGSSYNSPLHF. Written as DNA, the CDR3 is TGTGCCAGCAGCTTGGCAGGGGCTGGGAGCTCCTATAATTCACCCCTCCACTTT.

This chain connects TRBV5-1 to TRBJ1-4; TRBD1 aligns across 8 bases. The CDR3 sequence is 14 residues long. The trim removed 4 bases at V and 5 bases at J, leaving 4 bases unmatched. Germline V gene data show CDR1 as SGHRS and CDR2 as YFSETQ. Here the CDR3 reads CASSADRGNEKLFF. CDR3 nucleotide sequence: TGCGCCAGCAGCGCTGACAGGGGAAATGAAAAACTGTTTTTT.

The rearrangement uses TRBV29-1 and TRBJ1-1; possible D gene TRBD1, 6 bases. V was clipped by 7 bases and J by 4 bases, with 19 bases between them. Germline CDR1 and CDR2: SQVTM and ANQGSEA. The CDR3 has 14 residues. In DNA, the CDR3 is TGCAGCGCCCCACTAGGGGGAGGGAGCACTGAAGCTTTCTTT. Protein product: CSAPLGGGSTEAFF.

The chain uses TRBV10-3 and TRBJ2-1; 14 bases align to TRBD2. The CDR3 consists of 14 residues. Per the germline V gene, CDR1 is ENHRY and CDR2 is SYGVKD. The V segment lost 10 bases and the J segment 7 bases; nucleotides outside the gene matches: 6. CDR3 in DNA: TGTGCCACCCGCGGGACTAGCGGGAGTAATGAGCAGTTCTTC. This codes for CATRGTSGSNEQFF.

The chain combines TRBV10-3 with TRBJ2-1; 12 bases match TRBD2. The germline V gene encodes CDR1 ENHRY and CDR2 SYGVKD. The CDR3 has 20 residues. V lost 0 bases to trimming and J lost 4 bases; unmatched junction nucleotides: 13. The CDR3 DNA is TGTGCCATCAGTGAGTCGAGGCTAAGGACTAGCGGGAAACCTTACAATGAGCAGTTCTTC. Translation gives CAISESRLRTSGKPYNEQFF.

The chain employs TRBV6-2 or TRBV6-3 and TRBJ2-7, with D unclear. Germline V lookup: CDR1 MNHEY, CDR2 SVGEGT. Trimming removed 5 bases from V and 7 bases from J, with 9 bases in between. This CDR3 spans 11 amino acids. CDR3 sequence (DNA): TGTGCCAGCAGTAATTTGCGGGAGCAGTACTTC. Its protein product is CASSNLREQYF.

The CDR3 here is CSATDPFEGSTDTQYF. CDR3 DNA: TGCAGTGCTACTGACCCTTTTGAGGGTAGCACAGATACGCAGTATTTT. The V gene is TRBV20-1, the J gene TRBJ2-3; tentatively, D is TRBD2 (5 bases). The germline V gene has CDR1 DFQATT and CDR2 SNEGSKA (reference sequence). The CDR3 is 16 residues long. V shed 4 bases and J shed 0 bases, with 17 bases lying between them.

This CDR3 is CASSPPGATYNSPLHF. CDR3 DNA: TGTGCCAGCTCACCACCGGGGGCTACCTATAATTCACCCCTCCACTTT. The chain links TRBV18 to TRBJ1-6; D might be TRBD1 (6 bases). In germline, CDR1 is KGHSH, CDR2 LQKENI. This CDR3 has 16 residues. V lost 0 bases and J lost 2, with 8 bases in between.

V usage is TRBV19 and J usage is TRBJ2-7; D gene uncertain. The V end was cut by 3 bases, the J end by 5 bases, with 11 bases between. The CDR3 sequence is 13 residues long. CDR1 LNHDA and CDR2 SQIVND come from the germline V gene (reference sequence). The CDR3 loop is CASSMSRLHEQYF. DNA of the CDR3: TGTGCCAGTAGTATGTCCAGACTCCACGAGCAGTACTTC.

CDR3 sequence reads: CASSFGTGEQYF. CDR3 bases: TGTGCCAGCAGCTTTGGGACAGGCGAGCAGTACTTC. The rearrangement links TRBV7-2 to TRBJ2-7; 8 bases are shared with TRBD1. The CDR3 extends over 12 amino acids. Germline V CDR1 and CDR2: SGHTA, FQGNSA. V dropped 3 bases and J dropped 6; count of bases not matched to a gene: 1.

This clone has only one observation. This chain links TRBV28 with TRBJ2-7; 11 positions match TRBD2. The length of the CDR3 is 12 residues. Germline lookup yields CDR1 MDHEN and CDR2 SYDVKM. The ends lost 7 bases at V and 10 bases at J; junction bases unmatched: 6. DNA for the CDR3: TGTGCCAGCAACTCACTAGCGGGAGTACAGTACGTC. It specifies CASNSLAGVQYV.

The chain is built from TRBV5-1 and TRBJ1-3; D is unresolved. Trimming took 2 bases from V and 2 from J, leaving 14 bases between them. Germline CDR1 reads SGHRS; CDR2 reads YFSETQ. The CDR3 has 16 amino acids. This CDR3 reads CASSLTSSVTGNTIYF. CDR3 DNA sequence: TGCGCCAGCAGCTTAACAAGCAGCGTTACTGGAAACACCATATATTTT. The whole variable domain, remainder taken from reference TRBV5-1 and TRBJ1-3, is KAGVTQTPRYLIKTRGQQVTLSCSPISGHRSVSWYQQTPGQGLQFLFEYFSETQRNKGNFPGRFSGRQFSNSRSEMNVSTLELGDSALYLCASSLTSSVTGNTIYFGEGSWLTVV.

This chain uses TRBV19 with TRBJ2-5; D is ambiguous. V lost 5 bases and J 5 bases, leaving 12 bases between the germline ends. The CDR3 runs to 13 residues. Germline lookup yields CDR1 LNHDA and CDR2 SQIVND (reference sequence). CDR3 protein: CASSSHRTETQYF. As DNA, the CDR3 is TGTGCCAGTAGTTCTCATCGAACGGAGACCCAGTACTTC.

This clone has just one count. The rearrangement joins TRBV7-2 to TRBJ2-3; D gene uncertain. Germline CDR1 SGHTA, CDR2 FQGNSA. Trimming removed 1 base at V and 1 base at J, with 12 bases between. The CDR3 length is 16 residues. In DNA form, the CDR3 reads TGTGCCAGCAGCTTAGGCAAAGGGCTACGCACAGATACGCAGTATTTT. This sequence encodes CASSLGKGLRTDTQYF.

The gene calls are TRBV4-1 and TRBJ2-3; unclear D gene. V was pared by 6 bases and J by 3 bases, with 10 bases between. In germline, CDR1 is MGHRA, CDR2 YSYEKL. The CDR3 has 13 residues. The CDR3 region is CASSLYRTDTQYF. As DNA, the CDR3 is TGCGCCAGCAGTCTATATAGGACAGATACGCAGTATTTT.

The chain joins TRBV11-3 to TRBJ2-3; 7 nucleotides align to TRBD2. Losses at the gene ends were 1 base for V and 4 bases for J; bases not matched to a gene: 8. Per the germline V gene, CDR1 is SGHNT and CDR2 is YENEEA. This CDR3 comprises 16 residues. Here the CDR3 reads CASSLGWDYYADTQYF. Written as DNA, the CDR3 is TGTGCCAGCAGCTTAGGGTGGGACTACTACGCAGATACGCAGTATTTT.

The chain joins TRBV10-3 to TRBJ2-7, with TRBD1 matching over 12 bases. CDR3 size: 15 residues. Losses at the gene ends were 4 bases for V and 7 bases for J; bases not matched to a gene: 8. CDR1 ENHRY and CDR2 SYGVKD come from the germline V gene. In DNA form, the CDR3 reads TGTGCCATCAGTGGTCCGGGACAGGGGGCCCAGGAGCAGTACTTC. Protein: CAISGPGQGAQEQYF.

Comments on this clone: The same CDR3 also results from other DNA sequences found in this sample. J is TRBJ2-5 and V is TRBV18; possible D gene TRBD2, 7 bases. Trimming left V 4 bases short and J 2 bases short, with 14 bases between. This CDR3 has 15 amino acids. Germline V gene sequence: CDR1 KGHSH, CDR2 LQKENI. CDR3 sequence (DNA): TGTGCCAGCTCACGGGGGGGGCGCGGACAAGAGACCCAGTACTTC. As protein: CASSRGGRGQETQYF.

The genes are TRBV5-1 and TRBJ2-6; D is perhaps TRBD1 (6 bases). Trimming took 1 base from V and 9 from J, leaving 11 bases between them. Per the germline V gene, CDR1 is SGHRS and CDR2 is YFSETQ. The CDR3 runs 14 residues. Here the CDR3 DNA reads TGCGCCAGCAGCTTGTCGCGACAGGTCAACGTCCTGACTTTC. Its protein product is CASSLSRQVNVLTF.

This chain links TRBV9 with TRBJ2-6, with no clear D. Trimming shortened V by 6 bases and J by 0 bases, and 10 bases separated the two germline ends. CDR3 size: 15 residues. CDR1 and CDR2 from the germline V gene are SGDLS and YYNGEE. This CDR3 reads CASTPTGSGANVLTF. In nucleotides, the CDR3 is TGTGCCAGCACCCCCACGGGCTCTGGGGCCAACGTCCTGACTTTC.

The chain links TRBV11-2 to TRBJ1-6; TRBD1 matches 12 bases. The CDR3 loop spans 14 amino acids. Trimming cost V 3 bases and J 9 bases; bases outside gene matches: 0. CDR1 and CDR2 (germline): SGHAT, FQNNGV. The DNA of the CDR3 is TGTGCCAGCAGCTTGGGACAGGGGGCTTCACCCCTCCACTTT. Translated: CASSLGQGASPLHF.